Below, 9 T cell receptor beta chains from the same sample are listed, as sequenced in a study of blood T cell repertoires in COVID-19. The assay was immunoSEQ multiplex PCR, and TCRdb's table has in-frame clones only and misses some. Seen here are roughly 330,000 clones, approximately 89% observed once, and the top ten hold 5.3%. Sequencing was done on a sample of PBMCs or T cells enriched from blood (not recorded which). The receptor set was obtained from a woman under 40 who had recovered from COVID-19.

This rearrangement joins TRBV7-2 to TRBJ1-1; D not resolved. The CDR3 spans 13 residues. Trimming took 5 bases from V and 4 from J, leaving 11 bases between them. Germline loops: CDR1 SGHTA, CDR2 FQGNSA. The DNA of the CDR3 is TGTGCCAGCAGCAGGAACGCGGGCACTGAAGCTTTCTTT. This translates into CASSRNAGTEAFF.

This chain joins TRBV7-9 and TRBJ1-2, with 10 bases fitting TRBD1. Germline V CDR1 and CDR2: SEHNR, FQNEAQ (reference sequence). V was pared by 1 base and J by 4 bases, with 9 bases of the junction left unmatched. This CDR3 region has 17 residues. The CDR3 nucleotides are TGTGCCAGCAGCTTAGATGGGGCGACAGGGGGCGCCTATGGCTACACCTTC. Its protein is CASSLDGATGGAYGYTF.

V is TRBV19 and J is TRBJ2-1, with 7 bases identical to TRBD2. CDR3 length: 17 residues. V trimming: 1 base; J trimming: 2 bases; junction bases outside the gene matches: 8. Germline V gives CDR1 LNHDA, CDR2 SQIVND (reference sequence). This CDR3 reads CASSIAGGLSPYNEQFF. The CDR3 DNA is TGTGCCAGTAGTATAGCGGGGGGACTCAGCCCCTACAATGAGCAGTTCTTC.

This sequence joins TRBV11-2 and TRBJ1-3, with 7 bases that match TRBD1. V gave up 4 bases and J gave up 6 bases; unmatched junction bases: 6. This CDR3 has 14 residues. CDR1 SGHAT and CDR2 FQNNGV come from the germline V gene. The CDR3 nucleotides are TGTGCCAGCAGCTCCAGGGGGATGGAAAACACCATATATTTT. Protein product: CASSSRGMENTIYF.

There are a few counts of this clone. The chain employs TRBV6-4 and TRBJ2-7; 7 nucleotides match TRBD1. Trimming at V came to 7 bases and at J to 2 bases, leaving 11 bases not matched to a gene. CDR1 is MRHNA and CDR2 is SNTAGT in the germline V gene. This CDR3 has 15 residues. Here the CDR3 reads CASNKTRDSAYEQYF. The CDR3 bases are TGTGCCAGCAATAAAACCCGGGACAGCGCCTACGAGCAGTACTTC.

The rearrangement uses TRBV30 and TRBJ2-3; 15 nucleotides match TRBD2. The CDR3 is 19 residues long. CDR1 and CDR2 from the germline V gene are GTSNPN and SVGIG (reference sequence). CDR3 DNA sequence: TGTTCACTAGACAAATGGACTAGCGGGGGGGCCTACCGCACAGATACGCAGTATTTT. It specifies CSLDKWTSGGAYRTDTQYF. Variable domain in full (rest from reference TRBV30 and TRBJ2-3): SQTIHQWPATLVQPVGSPLSLECTVEGTSNPNLYWYRQAAGRGLQLLFYSVGIGQISSEVPQNLSASRPQDRQFILSSKKLLLSDSGFYLCSLDKWTSGGAYRTDTQYFGPGTRLTVL.

V is TRBV13 and J is TRBJ2-7; TRBD1 aligns across 9 bases. Looked up from germline, CDR1 is PRHDT and CDR2 is FYEKMQ (reference sequence). Trimming removed 5 bases from V and 5 bases from J; junction bases left unmatched: 10. The CDR3 spans 15 residues. The CDR3 sequence is CASSPEGTGSDEQYF. For the CDR3, the DNA is TGTGCCAGCAGCCCTGAAGGGACAGGGTCCGACGAGCAGTACTTC.

The table lists this clone with a few counts. The chain joins TRBV4-2 to TRBJ2-1, with 13 bases fitting TRBD2. The CDR3 totals 17 residues. Trimming cost V 1 base and J 4 bases; bases outside gene matches: 4. The germline V gene has CDR1 LGHNA and CDR2 YNFKEQ. CDR3 amino acids: CASSQGLTSGGYNEQFF. The CDR3 bases are TGTGCCAGCAGCCAAGGCTTGACTAGCGGGGGGTACAATGAGCAGTTCTTC.

The gene calls are TRBV5-5 and TRBJ1-3; TRBD1 matches at 11 bases. V shed 5 bases, J shed 0 bases, and the junction held 4 bases outside the gene matches. This CDR3 is 16 amino acids long. Germline CDR1 is SGHKS and CDR2 is YYEKEE (reference sequence). As DNA, the CDR3 is TGTGCCAGCAGGGGGACAGGGGGTTACTCTGGAAACACCATATATTTT. This gives the protein CASRGTGGYSGNTIYF. Using reference TRBV5-5 and TRBJ1-3 for the parts outside the CDR3, the full variable domain is DAGVTQSPTHLIKTRGQQVTLRCSPISGHKSVSWYQQVLGQGPQFIFQYYEKEERGRGNFPDRFSARQFPNYSSELNVNALLLGDSALYLCASRGTGGYSGNTIYFGEGSWLTVV.